In this sample, the clone carrying this T cell receptor (beta chain) turned up many times. The sample belongs to a study of regulatory T cells in long-lasting Graves disease. Regarding time point: newly diagnosed GD, antithyroid drugs for less than 3 months. With RNA extracted from PBMCs as input, the TCR library was made. CDR3 length equals 13 residues. The V gene's germline CDR1 is KGHSH and CDR2 LQKENI. Trimming took 5 bases from V and 6 from J; bases not matched to a gene: 5. Building of the TCR beta libraries involved iRepertoire HTBI primers and Arm-PCR of CDR3 regions. TCRdb independently ran MiXCR on the multiplex PCR reads; one entry per CDR3 protein. In the table there are some 490,000 distinct CDR3 sequences, about 12% of which are singletons. The sample was also linked to a second study, of T cells in Graves' hyperthyroidism and ophthalmopathy.

The sequence came from a woman aged 25 to 45 with Graves disease. The material was peripheral blood mononuclear cells (PBMCs), obtained at new diagnosis, from a patient treated with antithyroid drugs. This chain connects TRBV18 to TRBJ2-3; 7 positions match TRBD2. The CDR3 DNA is TGTGCCAGCTCAAGCGACGGGAGGGATACGCAGTATTTT. Protein sequence: CASSSDGRDTQYF.